This T cell receptor beta chain comes out of a study of early T cells in non-severe SARS-CoV-2 infection. Study details: Sequencing was performed on bulk RNA from unsorted whole blood, leaving chains unpaired.

The germline V gene has CDR1 MDHEN and CDR2 SYDVKM. There are 14 residues in the CDR3. The ends lost 7 bases at V and 2 bases at J; junction bases unmatched: 8. Researchers attached unique molecular identifiers to individual cDNA molecules. TCRdb recomputed calls from the 5' RACE reads with MiXCR, one row per CDR3 protein. The profile covers some 91,000 distinct CDR3 sequences, with 14% to 15% appearing a single time and less than 7% taken by the ten largest. The receptor's source is an adult who was a healthcare worker with PCR-confirmed SARS-CoV-2 infection or an uninfected control (not recorded which). The chain recombines TRBV28 with TRBJ2-7, with 7 bases fitting TRBD2. Sequenced material: whole blood. For the CDR3, the DNA is TGTGCCAGCAAGAACCTAGCGGAGCCCTACGAGCAGTACTTC. Amino acid sequence: CASKNLAEPYEQYF.